What follows are 25 T cell receptor beta chains derived from one specimen sequenced in a study of T cells in Graves' hyperthyroidism and ophthalmopathy. Using RNA transcripts as the source, TCR beta CDR3 regions were amplified. HTBI primers were used for first-round RT-PCR of the TCR CDR3. TCRdb independently ran MiXCR on the multiplex PCR reads; one entry per CDR3 protein. Here the sample spans approximately 640,000 distinct CDR3 sequences, approximately 15% being singletons. Input material: blood. The receptors were sampled from a man in his fifties or sixties with Graves' hyperthyroidism.

The rearrangement links TRBV9 to TRBJ2-1, with D perhaps TRBD2 (5 bases). Trimming took off 3 bases at V and 8 bases at J, with 18 bases between the two ends. This CDR3 has 15 amino acids. Per germline, CDR1 SGDLS and CDR2 YYNGEE. The CDR3 loop is CASSAIGLARDEQFF. For the CDR3, the DNA is TGTGCCAGCAGCGCCATCGGGCTAGCTCGGGATGAGCAGTTCTTC.

The chain uses TRBV7-3 and TRBJ1-2; TRBD1 matches at 8 bases. V trimming: 5 bases; J trimming: 6 bases; junction bases outside the gene matches: 5. The CDR3 loop spans 13 amino acids. The germline V gene encodes CDR1 SGHTA and CDR2 FQGTGA. CDR3 region: CASSTRQGNGYTF. CDR3 nucleotide sequence: TGTGCCAGCAGCACTAGACAGGGGAATGGCTACACCTTC.

The rearrangement links TRBV3-1 to TRBJ1-1; 7 bases are a match to TRBD1. V trimming: 4 bases; J trimming: 10 bases; junction bases outside the gene matches: 6. The CDR3 runs to 12 residues. CDR1 is LGHDT, CDR2 YNNKEL, per germline (reference sequence). The CDR3 loop is CASSLTGEGAFF. CDR3 sequence (DNA): TGTGCCAGCAGCCTAACAGGGGAAGGAGCTTTCTTT.

The rearrangement links TRBV25-1 to TRBJ1-4, with TRBD1 as a possible D gene (5 bases). From germline, CDR1 is MGHDK and CDR2 SYGVNS. The V and J ends lost 3 bases and 7 bases respectively, with 18 bases between them. This CDR3 is 16 amino acids long. The CDR3 bases are TGTGCCAGCAGTGACAATCGGGGCTCCGGAGGTGAAAAACTGTTTTTT. It encodes CASSDNRGSGGEKLFF.

This clonotype was detected ten times or more. As DNA, the CDR3 is TGTGCCAGTCGACCGCCGGGACTAGTCTCCTACGAGCAGTACTTC. This sequence encodes CASRPPGLVSYEQYF. This chain joins TRBV6-2 or TRBV6-3 and TRBJ2-7; 8 positions agree with TRBD2. This CDR3 is built from 15 residues. The V segment lost 9 bases and the J segment 0 bases; nucleotides outside the gene matches: 10. CDR1 and CDR2 from the germline V gene are MNHEY and SVGEGT.

This clonotype has only a few counts. Compared with germline, one end of the junction differs, possibly owing to a read error. The chain links TRBV10-3 to TRBJ2-7; 9 bases align to TRBD2. The length of the CDR3 is 14 residues. CDR1 ENHRY and CDR2 SYGVKD come from the germline V gene. The DNA of the CDR3 is TGTGCCACCCAGGAGACTAGCGGTGCCTACGAGCAGCACTTC. Protein sequence: CATQETSGAYEQHF.

With regard to this clonotype: The junction departs from germline at one end; a sequencing error may be responsible. This sequence joins TRBV18 and TRBJ2-1, with D possibly being TRBD1 (6 bases). From germline, CDR1 is KGHSH and CDR2 LQKENI. The CDR3 runs 17 residues. CDR3 in amino acids: CASSPPQGSNRDNERFF. The CDR3 DNA is TGTGCCAGCTCACCACCACAGGGAAGTAATCGCGACAATGAGCGGTTCTTC.

This clonotype came up many times. The V and J genes are TRBV9 and TRBJ2-3; 7 nucleotides match TRBD2. J was trimmed by 2 bases and V by 3 bases; bases with no gene match: 3. This CDR3 contains 14 residues. Per germline, CDR1 SGDLS and CDR2 YYNGEE. In DNA, the CDR3 is TGTGCCAGCAGCGAGCGGGACTACACAGATACGCAGTATTTT. It codes for CASSERDYTDTQYF.

This clonotype was seen only a few times. This rearrangement joins TRBV19 to TRBJ2-1; TRBD2 aligns across 12 bases. Germline CDR1 reads LNHDA; CDR2 reads SQIVND (reference sequence). The CDR3 is made up of 20 amino acids. The V segment lost 5 bases and the J segment 7 bases; nucleotides outside the gene matches: 21. The CDR3 DNA sequence: TGTGCCAGTAGTTTCCGACTAGCGGGAGAGGTGGAAGGTCTCGGGAATGAGCAGTTCTTC. Translation gives CASSFRLAGEVEGLGNEQFF.

This clonotype was seen ten or more times. The chain carries TRBV11-2 and TRBJ1-2; TRBD1 is a possible D gene (6 bases). The CDR3 extends over 15 amino acids. Germline CDR1 SGHAT, CDR2 FQNNGV. V was cut by 4 bases and J by 0 bases, with 12 bases left in between. The CDR3 DNA reads as TGTGCCAGCAGCTCGATGACAGGCCCTAACTATGGCTACACCTTC. Residues: CASSSMTGPNYGYTF.

The chain combines TRBV2 with TRBJ1-6; D uncertain. The V and J ends lost 4 bases and 5 bases respectively, with 15 bases between them. This CDR3 comprises 16 residues. CDR1 and CDR2 (germline): SNHLY, FYNNEI. As DNA, the CDR3 is TGTGCCAGCAGTGGAGTGGGCGTAAGCAATAATTCACCCCTCCACTTT. Translated: CASSGVGVSNNSPLHF.

In this sample, this clonotype turned up many times. This CDR3 reads CASNRDRGITDTQYF. The CDR3 DNA follows: TGTGCCAGCAACAGGGACAGGGGGATCACAGATACGCAGTATTTT. V is TRBV6-1 and J is TRBJ2-3; 11 bases match TRBD1. The germline CDR1 and CDR2 sequences are MNHNS and SASEGT. Losses at the gene ends were 7 bases for V and 2 bases for J; bases not matched to a gene: 5. CDR3 length: 15 amino acids.

This clonotype has at least ten counts. A much more abundant neighbour one base away suggests this may be a read error. The chain employs TRBV12-3 or TRBV12-4 and TRBJ2-1, with D hard to call. CDR3 size: 11 residues. V lost 4 bases and J lost 5, with 3 bases in between. The CDR3 here is CASSSDNEQFF. The CDR3 DNA reads as TGTGCCAGCAGTTCCGACAATGAGCAGTTCTTC.

In this sample, this clonotype turned up many times. The CDR3 loop reads CSVETLGNYEQYF. As DNA, the CDR3 is TGCAGCGTTGAAACCCTGGGGAACTACGAGCAGTACTTC. The chain couples TRBV29-1 to TRBJ2-7, with D hard to call. There are 13 residues in the CDR3. The germline V and J ends were trimmed by 2 bases and 3 bases, with 11 bases remaining between them. Germline CDR1 and CDR2: SQVTM and ANQGSEA.

This clonotype was seen repeatedly, ten times or more. This sequence joins TRBV28 and TRBJ2-6; D remains unclear. This CDR3 region has 15 residues. V lost 4 bases to trimming and J lost 0 bases, with 7 bases between them. Germline V gives CDR1 MDHEN, CDR2 SYDVKM. In DNA, the CDR3 is TGTGCCAGCAGTTCAAGAGTCTCTGGGGCCAACGTCCTGACTTTC. It is translated as CASSSRVSGANVLTF.

The chain couples TRBV11-1 to TRBJ2-1; 9 bases agree with TRBD1. Looked up from germline, CDR1 is SGHAT and CDR2 is FQDESV (reference sequence). The CDR3 has 17 amino acids. V lost 3 bases and J lost 8; bases outside the gene matches: 14. DNA for the CDR3: TGTGCCAGCAGCTTCACGCCTTCGACAGGGGGTAGGGATGAGCAGTTCTTC. Translating it yields CASSFTPSTGGRDEQFF.

This clonotype occurred many times. This chain uses TRBV7-3 with TRBJ2-7; D gene ambiguous. The length of the CDR3 is 13 residues. Between the trimmed V and J ends, which lost 2 bases and 3 bases, there was a span of 8 bases. In germline, CDR1 is SGHTA, CDR2 FQGTGA. Here the CDR3 DNA reads TGTGCCAGCAGCTTACTCGCGAACTACGAGCAGTACTTC. Translated, it gives CASSLLANYEQYF.

This chain uses TRBV30 with TRBJ1-5; D may be TRBD1 (5 bases). The V end lost 8 bases, the J end lost 6 bases, and 26 bases lay between the germline ends. Germline CDR1 is GTSNPN and CDR2 is SVGIG (reference sequence). The CDR3 totals 16 residues. Here the CDR3 reads CATEVGDHRSGQPQHF. The CDR3 DNA reads TGTGCCACCGAGGTAGGGGACCATCGAAGTGGTCAGCCCCAGCATTTT.

The chain combines TRBV27 with TRBJ1-4; tentative D call: TRBD1 (5 bases). The length of the CDR3 is 14 residues. The V gene's germline CDR1 is MNHEY and CDR2 SMNVEV (reference sequence). The V end lost 5 bases, the J end lost 10 bases, and 17 bases lay between the germline ends. The CDR3: CASSHGTELGKLFF. The CDR3 coding sequence is TGTGCCAGCAGTCACGGGACGGAGCTGGGAAAACTGTTTTTT.

V and J are TRBV11-2 and TRBJ2-1; 11 bases match TRBD2. Trimming cost V 5 bases and J 5 bases; bases outside gene matches: 8. The length of the CDR3 is 16 residues. The germline CDR1 and CDR2 sequences are SGHAT and FQNNGV. CDR3 coding DNA: TGTGCCAGCAGCAATTTACTAGCGGGAGTTAACAATGAGCAGTTCTTC. Amino acids: CASSNLLAGVNNEQFF. The full variable domain, its missing parts supplied by reference TRBV11-2 and TRBJ2-1, is EAGVAQSPRYKIIEKRQSVAFWCNPISGHATLYWYQQILGQGPKLLIQFQNNGVVDDSQLPKDRFSAERLKGVDSTLKIQPAKLEDSAVYLCASSNLLAGVNNEQFFGPGTRLTVL.

The chain couples TRBV7-9 to TRBJ1-5; D possibly corresponds to TRBD1 (5 bases). Looked up from germline, CDR1 is SEHNR and CDR2 is FQNEAQ (reference sequence). The CDR3 loop spans 13 amino acids. V lost 5 bases and J 9 bases, leaving 14 bases between the germline ends. The CDR3 DNA sequence: TGTGCCAGCAGCAGGGACGACTTGATGCCCCAGCATTTT. Its translation: CASSRDDLMPQHF. The full variable domain, rest sourced from reference TRBV7-9 and TRBJ1-5, is DTGVSQNPRHKITKRGQNVTFRCDPISEHNRLYWYRQTLGQGPEFLTYFQNEAQLEKSRLLSDRFSAERPKGSFSTLEIQRTEQGDSAMYLCASSRDDLMPQHFGDGTRLSIL.

The genes are TRBV7-9 and TRBJ1-2; the match to TRBD1 covers 10 bases. Germline CDR1 SEHNR, CDR2 FQNEAQ (reference sequence). Losses at the gene ends were 3 bases for V and 6 bases for J; bases not matched to a gene: 10. CDR3 length: 16 residues. CDR3 nucleotides: TGTGCCAGCAGCTTCGGGACAGGGGCCTCCAGGAATGGCTACACCTTC. Protein: CASSFGTGASRNGYTF.

This clonotype was detected only once. This may be a read error: a much more frequent sequence differs by one nucleotide. V gene TRBV10-3 combines with J gene TRBJ2-6; unclear D gene. The germline gives CDR1 ENHRY, CDR2 SYGVKD. The CDR3 is made up of 13 amino acids. V was trimmed by 0 bases and J by 3 bases, leaving 0 bases between them. The CDR3 DNA reads TGTGCCATCAGTGAGTCTGGGGCCAACGTCCTGACTTTC. This sequence encodes CAISESGANVLTF.

The rearrangement links TRBV20-1 to TRBJ2-1; D is perhaps TRBD2 (6 bases). CDR1 is DFQATT, CDR2 SNEGSKA, per germline (reference sequence). The CDR3 runs to 13 residues. V lost 5 bases, J lost 3 bases, and 11 bases lay in between. The CDR3 loop is CSAYLSGYNEQFF. Here the CDR3 DNA reads TGCAGTGCTTACCTTAGCGGCTACAATGAGCAGTTCTTC.

Many counts were recorded for this clonotype. CDR3 amino acids: CASSLSRRGGEKLFF. The CDR3 bases are TGTGCCAGCAGCTTGAGTAGGCGTGGGGGTGAAAAACTGTTTTTT. The genes are TRBV11-2 and TRBJ1-4; tentatively, D is TRBD1 (5 bases). The CDR3 has 15 residues. Trimming took 3 bases from V and 7 from J, leaving 15 bases between them. Germline V CDR1 and CDR2: SGHAT, FQNNGV.